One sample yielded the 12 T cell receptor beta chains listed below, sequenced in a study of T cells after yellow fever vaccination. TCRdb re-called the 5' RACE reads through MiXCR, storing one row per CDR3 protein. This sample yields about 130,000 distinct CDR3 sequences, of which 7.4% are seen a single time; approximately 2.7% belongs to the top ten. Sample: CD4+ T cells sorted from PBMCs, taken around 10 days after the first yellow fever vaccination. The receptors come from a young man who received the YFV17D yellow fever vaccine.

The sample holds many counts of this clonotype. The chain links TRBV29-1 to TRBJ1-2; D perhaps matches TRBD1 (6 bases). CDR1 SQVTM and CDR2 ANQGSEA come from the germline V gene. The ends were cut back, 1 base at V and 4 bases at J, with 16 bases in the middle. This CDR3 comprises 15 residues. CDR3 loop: CSVEGSGAPSYGYTF. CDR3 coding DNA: TGCAGCGTTGAAGGTTCGGGGGCTCCTTCCTATGGCTACACCTTC.

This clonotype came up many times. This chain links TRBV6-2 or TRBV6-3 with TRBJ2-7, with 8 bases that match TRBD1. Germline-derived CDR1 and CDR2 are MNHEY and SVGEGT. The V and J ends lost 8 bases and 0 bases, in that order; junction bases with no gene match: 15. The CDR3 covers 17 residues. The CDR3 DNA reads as TGTGCCAGCGTTCCGCCGGACAGGGCTTTTTCCTCCTACGAGCAGTACTTC. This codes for CASVPPDRAFSSYEQYF.

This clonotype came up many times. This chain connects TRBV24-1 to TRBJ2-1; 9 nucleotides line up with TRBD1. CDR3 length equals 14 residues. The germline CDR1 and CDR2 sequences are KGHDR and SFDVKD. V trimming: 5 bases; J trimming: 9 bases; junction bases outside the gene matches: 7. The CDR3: CATSVRDRATEQFF. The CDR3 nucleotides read TGTGCCACCAGTGTAAGGGACAGGGCCACTGAGCAGTTCTTC.

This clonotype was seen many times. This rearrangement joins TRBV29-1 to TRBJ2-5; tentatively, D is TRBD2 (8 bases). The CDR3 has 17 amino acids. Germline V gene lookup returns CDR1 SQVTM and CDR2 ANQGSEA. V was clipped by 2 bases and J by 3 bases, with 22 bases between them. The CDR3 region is CSVELQGGLVMEETQYF. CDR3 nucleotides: TGCAGCGTTGAACTCCAGGGGGGACTAGTCATGGAAGAGACCCAGTACTTC.

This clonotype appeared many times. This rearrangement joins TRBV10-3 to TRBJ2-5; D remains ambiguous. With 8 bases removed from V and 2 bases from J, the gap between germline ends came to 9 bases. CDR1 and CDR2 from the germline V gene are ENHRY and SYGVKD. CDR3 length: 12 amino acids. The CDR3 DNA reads TGTGCCATCGGTACGGAGCAAGAGACCCAGTACTTC. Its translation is CAIGTEQETQYF.

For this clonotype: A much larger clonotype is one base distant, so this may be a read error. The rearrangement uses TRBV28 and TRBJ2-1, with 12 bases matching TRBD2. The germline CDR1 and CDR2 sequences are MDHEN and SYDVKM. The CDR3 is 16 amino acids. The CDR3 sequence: CAISSPSGGVYNEQFF. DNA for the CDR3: TGTGCCATCAGTTCTCCTAGCGGGGGGGTCTACAATGAGCAGTTCTTC.

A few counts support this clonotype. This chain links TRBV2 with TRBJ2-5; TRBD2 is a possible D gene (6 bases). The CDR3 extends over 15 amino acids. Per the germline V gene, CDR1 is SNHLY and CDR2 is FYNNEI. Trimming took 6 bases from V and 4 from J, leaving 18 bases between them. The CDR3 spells CASRGGLRVPETQYF. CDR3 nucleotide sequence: TGTGCCAGCAGGGGGGGACTTCGAGTCCCAGAGACCCAGTACTTC.

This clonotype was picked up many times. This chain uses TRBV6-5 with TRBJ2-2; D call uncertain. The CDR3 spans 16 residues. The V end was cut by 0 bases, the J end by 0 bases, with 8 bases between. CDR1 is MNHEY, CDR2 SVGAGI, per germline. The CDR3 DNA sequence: TGTGCCAGCAGTTACTCGAAAGGATCGAACACCGGGGAGCTGTTTTTT. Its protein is CASSYSKGSNTGELFF.

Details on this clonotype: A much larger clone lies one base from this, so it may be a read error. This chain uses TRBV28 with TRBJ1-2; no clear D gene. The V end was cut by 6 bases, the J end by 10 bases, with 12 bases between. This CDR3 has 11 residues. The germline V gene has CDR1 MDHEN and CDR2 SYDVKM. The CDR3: CASRKGGVYTF. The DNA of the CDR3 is TGTGCCAGCAGGAAGGGCGGAGTCTACACCTTC.

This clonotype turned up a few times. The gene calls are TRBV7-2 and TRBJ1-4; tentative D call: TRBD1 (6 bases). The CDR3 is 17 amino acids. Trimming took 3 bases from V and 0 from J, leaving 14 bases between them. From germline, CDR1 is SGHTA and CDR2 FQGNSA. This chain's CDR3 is CASSFGGRLSTNEKLFF. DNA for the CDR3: TGTGCCAGCAGCTTCGGGGGGCGGTTATCAACTAATGAAAAACTGTTTTTT.

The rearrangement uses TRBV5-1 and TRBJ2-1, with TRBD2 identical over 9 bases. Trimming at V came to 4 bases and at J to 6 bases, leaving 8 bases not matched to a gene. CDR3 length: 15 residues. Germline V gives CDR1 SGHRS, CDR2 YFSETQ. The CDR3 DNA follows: TGCGCCAGCAGCCCCCTCAGCGGGGGGACCAATGAGCAGTTCTTC. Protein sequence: CASSPLSGGTNEQFF.

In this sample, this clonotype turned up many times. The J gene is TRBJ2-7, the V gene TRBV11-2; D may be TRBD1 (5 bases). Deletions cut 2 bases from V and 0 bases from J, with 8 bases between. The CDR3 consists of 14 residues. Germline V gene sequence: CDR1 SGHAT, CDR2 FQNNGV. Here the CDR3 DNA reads TGTGCCAGCAGCTTAACCAGGGCCTCCTACGAGCAGTACTTC. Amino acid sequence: CASSLTRASYEQYF.